Detailed here is one TCR beta chain. Germline lookup yields CDR1 SNHLY and CDR2 FYNNEI. V was cut by 4 bases and J by 10 bases, with 14 bases left in between. CDR3 length equals 14 residues. This entry belongs to a study of blood T cell repertoires in COVID-19. Overall study: There were acute and convalescent COVID-19 samples, and they came from the United States, Italy and Spain.

Under the authors' procedure: Reference gene primer amplification yielded estimated nucleated cell counts. This table comes from immunoSEQ multiplex PCR, and its TCRdb copy is limited to in-frame clones, with some not included. V and J calls and clone size are copied from that table; D and trimming were computed from the DNA. The sample lists roughly 430,000 clones; approximately 91% were seen once. Within 2 weeks before study entry, exposed participants met a COVID-19 case. This chain links TRBV2 with TRBJ1-6; TRBD1 might be the D (6 bases). The sample consisted of PBMCs or T cells enriched from blood (not recorded which). The sequence derives from a woman under 30 who had been exposed to COVID-19. CDR3 DNA sequence: TGTGCCAGCAGTGTACAGGGCAGCCCCTCACCCCTCCACTTT. Translation: CASSVQGSPSPLHF.